This TCR beta chain was observed in a study of monozygotic twins with cystic fibrosis. Trimming removed 0 bases from V and 14 bases from J, with 14 bases in between. Germline V gene sequence: CDR1 SGHTS, CDR2 YDEGEE. The CDR3 extends over 12 amino acids. Measured with immunoSEQ multiplex PCR; TCRdb has only the in-frame clones, and not every one. Among about 30,000 clones listed, just under 85% were seen once. The rearrangement links TRBV5-8 to TRBJ1-2; D is unresolved. Sequenced: blood. This TCR derives from a girl aged 2-10 years with cystic fibrosis. CDR3 coding DNA: TGTGCCAGCAGCTTGGACAGAACCGACCAAACCTTC. Translating gives CASSLDRTDQTF. Full variable domain (remainder filled in from reference TRBV5-8 and TRBJ1-2): EAGVTQSPTHLIKTRGQQATLRCSPISGHTSVYWYQQALGLGLQFLLWYDEGEERNRGNFPPRFSGRQFPNYSSELNVNALELEDSALYLCASSLDRTDQTFGSGTRLTVV.